A selection of T cell receptor beta chains follows, all from one sample in a study of T-cell memory formation after mild COVID-19. A single record per CDR3 protein comes from TCRdb applying MiXCR to the 5' RACE reads. Seen here are 30,000 to 45,000 distinct CDR3 sequences, roughly 10% observed once, and the top ten hold under 30%. The sample consisted of PBMCs or a T cell subset sorted from them (not recorded which). Every receptor here comes from a man between 18 and 35 years old who had mild COVID-19 (a few samples of this study predate the infection). Cell type and time point are not known. The conserved cysteine and the conserved F or W are not part of the CDR3 here.

j_call | v_call | cdr3_aa
TRBJ2-5 | TRBV15 | LPWEFQETQY
TRBJ1-1 | TRBV29-1 | SAERIGTEAF
TRBJ1-4 | TRBV12-3/TRBV12-4 | ASSLGSANEKLF
TRBJ2-5 | TRBV6-5 | ASSTRLAGQETQY
TRBJ1-6 | TRBV28 | ATRGWGRLGNSPLH
TRBJ2-5 | TRBV18 | ASSALQETQY
TRBJ2-3 | TRBV4-3 | ASSPGLADRTDTQY
TRBJ2-7 | TRBV3-1 | ASSQNWGSSYEQY
TRBJ1-2 | TRBV5-1 | ASSLAGQGDYGYT
TRBJ2-1 | TRBV4-1 | ASSQDSAGEVSHNEQF
TRBJ1-5 | TRBV18 | ASSPGGGQPQH
TRBJ2-5 | TRBV3-1 | ASSRLEGQETQY
TRBJ2-6 | TRBV12-3/TRBV12-4 | ASGGGVRRSGANVLT
TRBJ1-2 | TRBV19 | ASSIFGSGIYGYT
TRBJ2-7 | TRBV5-1 | ASSLGQLQGEQY
TRBJ1-5 | TRBV15 | ATSRDLQVNQPQH
TRBJ1-1 | TRBV10-1 | ASSEAGEGNTEAF
TRBJ1-3 | TRBV4-3 | ASSQESRTIY
TRBJ2-1 | TRBV4-3 | ASSLEGLAGGSEQF
TRBJ2-3 | TRBV7-2 | ASSPRTSGASTDTQY